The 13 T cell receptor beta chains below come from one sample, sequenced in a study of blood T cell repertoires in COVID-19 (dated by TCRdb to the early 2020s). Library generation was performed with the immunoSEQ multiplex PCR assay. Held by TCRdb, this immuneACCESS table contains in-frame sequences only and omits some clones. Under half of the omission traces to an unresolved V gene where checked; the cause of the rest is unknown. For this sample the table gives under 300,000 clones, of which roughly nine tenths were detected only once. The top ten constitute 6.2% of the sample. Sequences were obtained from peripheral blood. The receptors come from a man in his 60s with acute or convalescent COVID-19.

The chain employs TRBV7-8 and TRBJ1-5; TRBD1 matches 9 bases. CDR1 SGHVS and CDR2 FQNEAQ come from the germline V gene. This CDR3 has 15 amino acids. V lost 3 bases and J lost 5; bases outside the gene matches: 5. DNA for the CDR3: TGTGCCAGCAGCTTCGGACAGGGGTCCCATCAGCCCCAGCATTTT. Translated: CASSFGQGSHQPQHF.

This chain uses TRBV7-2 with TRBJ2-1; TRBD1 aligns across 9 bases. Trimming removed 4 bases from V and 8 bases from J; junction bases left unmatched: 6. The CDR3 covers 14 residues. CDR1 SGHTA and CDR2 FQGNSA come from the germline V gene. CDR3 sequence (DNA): TGTGCCAGCAGCTCCGGGACAGGGTTCGATGAGCAGTTCTTC. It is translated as CASSSGTGFDEQFF.

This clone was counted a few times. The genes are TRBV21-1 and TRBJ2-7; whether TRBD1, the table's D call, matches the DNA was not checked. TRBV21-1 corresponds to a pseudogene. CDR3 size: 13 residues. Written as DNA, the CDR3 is TGTGCCAGCAGCAAGAACAGGGGCTACGAGCAGTACTTC. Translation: CASSKNRGYEQYF.

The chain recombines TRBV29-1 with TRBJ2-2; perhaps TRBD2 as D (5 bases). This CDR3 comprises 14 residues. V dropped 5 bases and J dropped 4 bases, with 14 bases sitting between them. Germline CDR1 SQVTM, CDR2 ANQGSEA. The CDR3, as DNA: TGCAGCGTTCGGGGAGCTCTAGGCACCGGGGAGCTGTTTTTT. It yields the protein CSVRGALGTGELFF.

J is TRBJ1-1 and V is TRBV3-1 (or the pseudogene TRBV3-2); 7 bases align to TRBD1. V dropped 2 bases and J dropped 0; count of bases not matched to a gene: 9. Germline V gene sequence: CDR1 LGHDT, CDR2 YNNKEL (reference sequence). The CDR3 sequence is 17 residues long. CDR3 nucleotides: TGTGCCAGCAGCCAACTACGCGACAGGGACATGAACACTGAAGCTTTCTTT. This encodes CASSQLRDRDMNTEAFF.

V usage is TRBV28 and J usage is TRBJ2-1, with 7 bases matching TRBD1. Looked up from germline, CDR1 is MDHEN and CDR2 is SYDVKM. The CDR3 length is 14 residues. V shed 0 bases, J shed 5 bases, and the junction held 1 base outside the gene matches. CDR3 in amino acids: CASSLWGQHNEQFF. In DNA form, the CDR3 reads TGTGCCAGCAGTTTATGGGGACAGCACAATGAGCAGTTCTTC.

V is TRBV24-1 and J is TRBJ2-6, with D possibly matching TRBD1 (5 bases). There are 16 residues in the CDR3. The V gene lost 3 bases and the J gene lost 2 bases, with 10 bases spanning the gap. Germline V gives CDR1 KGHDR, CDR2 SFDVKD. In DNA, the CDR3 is TGTGCCACCAGTGATGCCAGGGAACCTGGGGCCAACGTCCTGACTTTC. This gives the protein CATSDAREPGANVLTF.

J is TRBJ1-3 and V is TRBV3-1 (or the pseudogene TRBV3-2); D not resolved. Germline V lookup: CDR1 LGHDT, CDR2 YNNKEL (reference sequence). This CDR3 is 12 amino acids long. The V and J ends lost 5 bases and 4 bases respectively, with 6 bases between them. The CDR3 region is CASSAAGNTIYF. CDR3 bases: TGTGCCAGCAGCGCGGCCGGAAACACCATATATTTT.

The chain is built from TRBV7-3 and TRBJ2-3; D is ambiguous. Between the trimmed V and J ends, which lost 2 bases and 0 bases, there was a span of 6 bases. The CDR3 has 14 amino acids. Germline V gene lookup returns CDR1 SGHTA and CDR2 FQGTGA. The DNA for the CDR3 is TGTGCCAGCAGCTTATACGAGAGCACAGATACGCAGTATTTT. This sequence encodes CASSLYESTDTQYF.

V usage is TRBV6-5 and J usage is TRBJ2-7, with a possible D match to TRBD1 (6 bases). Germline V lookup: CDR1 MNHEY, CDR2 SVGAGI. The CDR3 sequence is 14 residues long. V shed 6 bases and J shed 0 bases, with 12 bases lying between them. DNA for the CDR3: TGTGCCAGCAGCCAACAGGGCCTCTCCTACGAGCAGTACTTC. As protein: CASSQQGLSYEQYF.

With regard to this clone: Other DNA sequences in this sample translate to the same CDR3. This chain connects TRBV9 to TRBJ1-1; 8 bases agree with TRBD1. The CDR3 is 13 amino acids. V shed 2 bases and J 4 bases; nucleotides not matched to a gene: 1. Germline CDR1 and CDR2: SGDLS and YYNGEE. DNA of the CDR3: TGTGCCAGCAGCGTTACAGGGGGCACTGAAGCTTTCTTT. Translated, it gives CASSVTGGTEAFF.

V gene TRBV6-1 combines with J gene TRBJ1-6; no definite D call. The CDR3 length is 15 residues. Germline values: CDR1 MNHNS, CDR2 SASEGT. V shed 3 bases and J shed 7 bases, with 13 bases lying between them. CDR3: CASSDRRKLNSPLHF. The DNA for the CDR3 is TGTGCCAGCAGTGACCGACGTAAACTAAATTCACCCCTCCACTTT.

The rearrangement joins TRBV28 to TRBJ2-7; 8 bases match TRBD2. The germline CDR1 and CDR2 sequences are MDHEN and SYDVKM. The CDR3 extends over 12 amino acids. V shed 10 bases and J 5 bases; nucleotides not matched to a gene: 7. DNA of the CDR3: TGTGCCACCATGGGACTAGTCAACGAGCAGTACTTC. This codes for CATMGLVNEQYF.